Below, one T cell receptor beta chain is given with its context. This entry is derived from a study of technical replicates of blood from a handful of donors. V lost 3 bases and J lost 6; bases outside the gene matches: 5. Germline values: CDR1 SGDLS, CDR2 YYNGEE. The CDR3 is made up of 15 amino acids. Generated by immunoSEQ multiplex PCR, the TCRdb table keeps only in-frame clones and is missing some. The data contain tens of thousands of clones, roughly 90% of them singletons. The chain recombines TRBV9 with TRBJ2-3; 12 nucleotides match TRBD1. This TCR came from a human donor in good health. Some clones in this sample may be carry-over from other donors' samples. The sample taken for sequencing was PBMCs. CDR3 residues: CASSGGQGAGDTQYF. CDR3 DNA sequence: TGTGCCAGCAGCGGGGGACAGGGGGCCGGGGATACGCAGTATTTT.